The 16 T cell receptor beta chains below come from one sample, sequenced in a study of T cell repertoires and HLA-DP antigens. These TCRs are of unknown antigen specificity. Libraries were prepared by immunoSEQ multiplex PCR; TCRdb keeps only in-frame clonotypes and omits some of them. The data contain 85,000 to 90,000 clones, more than 75% of them singletons. Sequencing used CD4+ T cells from PBMCs. The receptors shown here come from a man aged 50 to 60 in good health and CMV-seronegative.

The chain carries TRBV6-9 and TRBJ2-7; 13 nucleotides align to TRBD2. The V gene's germline CDR1 is MNHGY and CDR2 SVAAGI. V was pared by 2 bases and J by 2 bases, with 18 bases of the junction left unmatched. The CDR3 covers 21 residues. CDR3 nucleotide sequence: TGTGCCAGCAGTTATACAGGGGATACTAGCGGGGGGGCCTTCGTAACCTACGAGCAGTACTTC. Translated, it gives CASSYTGDTSGGAFVTYEQYF.

This sequence joins TRBV2 and TRBJ2-4; D unresolved. V lost 7 bases to trimming and J lost 0 bases, with 13 bases between them. Germline V gives CDR1 SNHLY, CDR2 FYNNEI. This CDR3 spans 15 amino acids. CDR3 protein: CASTVGRSAKNIQYF. The DNA of the CDR3 is TGTGCCAGCACTGTAGGCAGGTCAGCCAAAAACATTCAGTACTTC.

This clone was recorded only once. This CDR3 is CASSFSTSYGYTF. The CDR3 region has the DNA TGTGCCAGCAGCTTCTCGACAAGCTATGGCTACACCTTC. This sequence joins TRBV7-2 and TRBJ1-2, with D uncertain. Germline CDR1 and CDR2: SGHTA and FQGNSA. Trimming cost V 3 bases and J 4 bases, with 9 bases left between them. The CDR3 extends over 13 amino acids.

Concerning this clone itself: Germline and junction disagree at one end, which may indicate a read error. The gene calls are TRBV7-7 and TRBJ2-7; no definite D call. This CDR3 comprises 13 residues. CDR1 SSHAT and CDR2 FNYEAQ come from the germline V gene (reference sequence). The CDR3 nucleotides are TGTGCTAGCAGCTTAAGAGAGGATGACGAGCAGTACTTC. It translates to CASSLREDDEQYF.

The table lists this clone with a count of one. The chain has TRBV7-3 and TRBJ2-7, with D possibly TRBD2 on 6 matching bases. The germline V and J ends were trimmed by 3 bases and 5 bases, with 17 bases remaining between them. Germline-derived CDR1 and CDR2 are SGHTA and FQGTGA. CDR3 length: 15 residues. Written as DNA, the CDR3 is TGTGCCAGCAGCTTCTTTCCCGGGGGTTCGGACGAGCAGTACTTC. Residues: CASSFFPGGSDEQYF.

V usage is TRBV5-1 and J usage is TRBJ1-1; no clear D. The CDR3 is made up of 13 amino acids. The germline gives CDR1 SGHRS, CDR2 YFSETQ. Trimming took off 0 bases at V and 7 bases at J, with 10 bases between the two ends. The CDR3 DNA sequence: TGCGCCAGCAGCTTGGCCTCGGTAAGTGAAGCTTTCTTT. Translated: CASSLASVSEAFF. The variable domain in full, with the rest retrieved from reference TRBV5-1 and TRBJ1-1, is KAGVTQTPRYLIKTRGQQVTLSCSPISGHRSVSWYQQTPGQGLQFLFEYFSETQRNKGNFPGRFSGRQFSNSRSEMNVSTLELGDSALYLCASSLASVSEAFFGQGTRLTVV.

This sequence joins TRBV5-4 and TRBJ2-1; no clear D gene. Trimming cost V 0 bases and J 4 bases, with 8 bases left between them. The germline V gene has CDR1 SGHNT and CDR2 YYREEE (reference sequence). The CDR3 loop spans 14 amino acids. CDR3: CASSLVGLYNEQFF. In DNA, the CDR3 is TGTGCCAGCAGCTTGGTAGGTTTATACAATGAGCAGTTCTTC. Full variable domain (remainder filled in from reference TRBV5-4 and TRBJ2-1): ETGVTQSPTHLIKTRGQQVTLRCSSQSGHNTVSWYQQALGQGPQFIFQYYREEENGRGNFPPRFSGLQFPNYSSELNVNALELDDSALYLCASSLVGLYNEQFFGPGTRLTVL.

This sequence joins TRBV7-2 and TRBJ1-2; D remains unclear. Germline lookup yields CDR1 SGHTA and CDR2 FQGNSA. This CDR3 is 15 amino acids long. The ends were cut back, 4 bases at V and 5 bases at J, with 17 bases in the middle. The CDR3 bases are TGTGCCAGCAGCTCCCCGGCCGGGTTTTGGTATGGCTACACCTTC. It yields the protein CASSSPAGFWYGYTF.

This chain joins TRBV6-4 and TRBJ2-1; 13 nucleotides match TRBD2. There are 16 residues in the CDR3. V dropped 10 bases and J dropped 3; count of bases not matched to a gene: 9. CDR1 is MRHNA and CDR2 is SNTAGT in the germline V gene. The CDR3 DNA is TGTGCCAACAAAACCGGGACTAGCGGGGACTACAATGAGCAGTTCTTC. Its translation: CANKTGTSGDYNEQFF.

This chain connects TRBV29-1 to TRBJ2-7; TRBD1 matches 9 bases. The germline CDR1 and CDR2 sequences are SQVTM and ANQGSEA. V shed 6 bases and J 0 bases; nucleotides not matched to a gene: 3. CDR3 length: 13 amino acids. In nucleotides, the CDR3 is TGCAGCGTAGGACAGGGGTCCTCCTACGAGCAGTACTTC. Translation gives CSVGQGSSYEQYF.

This chain links TRBV19 with TRBJ2-5; D remains ambiguous. CDR3 length equals 15 residues. CDR1 is LNHDA, CDR2 SQIVND, per germline (reference sequence). V lost 7 bases and J 5 bases, leaving 20 bases between the germline ends. The DNA for the CDR3 is TGTGCCAGTAATCCAGGCAGCCTCCATGAGGAGACCCAGTACTTC. Residues: CASNPGSLHEETQYF.

J is TRBJ1-1 and V is TRBV30, with a weak D call TRBD1 (5 bases). Trimming took off 4 bases at V and 1 base at J, with 10 bases between the two ends. Germline lookup yields CDR1 GTSNPN and CDR2 SVGIG (reference sequence). The CDR3 consists of 13 residues. The CDR3 DNA is TGTGCCTGGACCACCGGGGGGAACACTGAAGCTTTCTTT. Amino acid sequence: CAWTTGGNTEAFF.

This sequence joins TRBV6-5 and TRBJ2-4, with a weak D call TRBD1 (6 bases). CDR3 size: 15 residues. CDR1 MNHEY and CDR2 SVGAGI come from the germline V gene. Trimming pared 2 bases from V and 1 base from J, leaving 9 bases between. In DNA, the CDR3 is TGTGCCAGCAGTTACGATGGACAGGCCAAAAACATTCAGTACTTC. Translation gives CASSYDGQAKNIQYF.

The chain couples TRBV5-5 to TRBJ2-1; TRBD1 agrees at 10 bases. The junction had 4 bases not matched to a gene; V was cut back by 5 bases and J by 5 bases. The V gene's germline CDR1 is SGHKS and CDR2 YYEKEE (reference sequence). The length of the CDR3 is 14 residues. CDR3 sequence (DNA): TGTGCCAGCAGTGGGACAGGGGAAAACAATGAGCAGTTCTTC. Translation gives CASSGTGENNEQFF.

The chain is built from TRBV5-5 and TRBJ2-5; TRBD1 aligns across 12 bases. Looked up from germline, CDR1 is SGHKS and CDR2 is YYEKEE (reference sequence). This CDR3 region has 17 residues. Trimming at V came to 1 base and at J to 5 bases, leaving 9 bases not matched to a gene. CDR3 nucleotide sequence: TGTGCCAGCAGCTTGAGAATCCGGGACAGGGGGCAGGAGACCCAGTACTTC. Translated: CASSLRIRDRGQETQYF.

This sequence joins TRBV15 and TRBJ2-7, with 7 bases lining up with TRBD2. Looked up from germline, CDR1 is LNHNV and CDR2 is YYDKDF (reference sequence). With V trimmed by 5 bases and J by 3 bases, 10 bases remained unmatched. CDR3 length: 15 amino acids. DNA of the CDR3: TGTGCCACCAGCTCCCGAGGGAGGGAGATCTACGAGCAGTACTTC. This gives the protein CATSSRGREIYEQYF.